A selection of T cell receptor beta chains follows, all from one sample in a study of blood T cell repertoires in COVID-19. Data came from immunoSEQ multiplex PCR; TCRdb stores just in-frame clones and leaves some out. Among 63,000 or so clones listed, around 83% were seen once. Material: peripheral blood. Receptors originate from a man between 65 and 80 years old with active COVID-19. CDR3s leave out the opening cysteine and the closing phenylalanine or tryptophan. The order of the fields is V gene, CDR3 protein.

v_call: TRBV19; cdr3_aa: ASSIGTGDTGELF
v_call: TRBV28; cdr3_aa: ASSPLPVGNTIY
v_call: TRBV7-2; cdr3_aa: ASSPGQGADTQY
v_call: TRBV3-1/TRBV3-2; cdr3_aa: ASSPRGLKKEQF
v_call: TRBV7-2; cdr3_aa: ASTRAGPYEQY
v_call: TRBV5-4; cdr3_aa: ASSPRLWAPNTEAF
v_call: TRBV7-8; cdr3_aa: ASSLGADSYEQY
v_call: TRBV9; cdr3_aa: ASSGTGARNTEAF
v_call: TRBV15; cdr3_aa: ATSIRDWKNEQF
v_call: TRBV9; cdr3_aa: ASSVGGTAAYEQY
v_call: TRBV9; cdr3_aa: ASSVVPKRDNYNEQF
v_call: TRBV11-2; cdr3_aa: ASSLGGVGGTQY
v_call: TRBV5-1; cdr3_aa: ASSFTSGVETQY
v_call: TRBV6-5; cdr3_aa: ASRYSGQGHGYT
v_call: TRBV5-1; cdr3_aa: ASSFGRYQETQY
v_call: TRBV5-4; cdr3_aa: ASSNGLAGADTQY
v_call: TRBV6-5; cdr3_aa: ASSPGTQGAETQY
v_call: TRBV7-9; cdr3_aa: ASSGWEGEEAF
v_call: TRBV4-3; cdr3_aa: ASSQDVGRDSYEQY
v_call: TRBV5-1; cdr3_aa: ASSPASGIYNEQF
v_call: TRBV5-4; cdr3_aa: ASSADRGDQPQH
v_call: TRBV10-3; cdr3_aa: AISESGQGLYGYT
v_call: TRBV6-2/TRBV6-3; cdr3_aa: ASSTLGAGELF
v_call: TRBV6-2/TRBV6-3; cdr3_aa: ASSYGGTTGRGPQH
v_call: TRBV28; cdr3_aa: ASSPPLGGRGETQY
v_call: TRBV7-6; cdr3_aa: ASSLVGGTEGSV
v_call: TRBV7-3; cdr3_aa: ASSRSGPNTGELF
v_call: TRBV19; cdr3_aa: ASSAKTGSAPPPQH
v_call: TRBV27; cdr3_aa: ASSLSLGPGELF
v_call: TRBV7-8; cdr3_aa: ASSPQNTEAF
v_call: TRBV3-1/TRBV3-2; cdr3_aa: ASSQAGDTQY
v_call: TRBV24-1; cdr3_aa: ATSDRGTGGTTDTQY
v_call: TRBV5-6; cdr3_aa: ASSLALTGTEAF
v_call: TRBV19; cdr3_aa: ASSIRDSYGYT
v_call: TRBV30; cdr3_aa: AWSGKGGGLAGGGWQF
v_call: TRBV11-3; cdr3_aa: ASSFRTAQETQY
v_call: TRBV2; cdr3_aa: ASSEALGPTREQF
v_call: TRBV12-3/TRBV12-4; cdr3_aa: ASSGTTYEQY
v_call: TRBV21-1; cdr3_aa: ASSKGRSGRARSYNEQF
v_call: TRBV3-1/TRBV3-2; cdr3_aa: ASSPMTNEQF
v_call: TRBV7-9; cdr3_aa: ASSPLPRGGYT
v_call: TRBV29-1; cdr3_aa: SVEEGPSPYNEQF
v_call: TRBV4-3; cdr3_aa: ASSQDWKETGPNEQF
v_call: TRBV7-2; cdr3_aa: ASSLGPHPAYNEQF
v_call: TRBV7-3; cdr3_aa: ASSQGLAGTYEQY
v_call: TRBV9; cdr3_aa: ASGPGMYEQY
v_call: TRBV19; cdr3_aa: ASRGDTSNQPQH
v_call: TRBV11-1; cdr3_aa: ASGGVPRETQY
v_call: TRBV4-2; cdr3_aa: ASSQDLGDSYNEQF
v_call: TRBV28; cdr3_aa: ASTYGTGGYEQY
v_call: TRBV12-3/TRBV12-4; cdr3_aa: ASTLGHQPQH